This T cell receptor beta chain was profiled in a study of T cell repertoires in cytomegalovirus infection. Ten or more counts support this clonotype. The V end lost 3 bases, the J end lost 8 bases, and 19 bases lay between the germline ends. This CDR3 has 15 amino acids. The germline CDR1 and CDR2 sequences are SGHTA and FQGNSA. One entry per CDR3 protein results from TCRdb running MiXCR on the reads. Of tens of thousands of distinct CDR3 sequences in the sample, 4% were seen once. This receptor was obtained from a human donor in good health (CMV status not recorded). Some clones in this sample may be carry-over from other donors' samples. The specimen sequenced was PBMCs. This chain uses TRBV7-2 with TRBJ1-2; D is perhaps TRBD1 (5 bases). CDR3: CASSLSSGPDVGYTF. DNA for the CDR3: TGTGCCAGCAGCTTGTCCTCAGGGCCCGACGTAGGCTACACCTTC. Looking up the rest from reference TRBV7-2 and TRBJ1-2 gives the full variable domain: GAGVSQSPSNKVTEKGKDVELRCDPISGHTALYWYRQSLGQGLEFLIYFQGNSAPDKSGLPSDRFSAERTGGSVSTLTIQRTQQEDSAVYLCASSLSSGPDVGYTFGSGTRLTVV.